This TCR beta chain was found in a study of molecular identifiers for immune sequencing clone quantification. Study overall: Within a replicate experiment, RNA obtained from either approximately 20,000 or 98,000 naive CD8 cells was divided into five aliquots, and four of those aliquots were then sequenced. Study-wide results and caveats: Jurkat TCR RNA that was spiked in from one cell was reportedly detectable among approximately 900,000 naive cells.

Previously described methods and listed TCR primers were employed for the bulk TCR libraries. TCRdb ran MiXCR on the PCR reads and lists one entry per CDR3 protein. The sample shows about 65,000 distinct CDR3 sequences, roughly 18% of them seen only once. This clonotype was counted ten times or more. The antigen is undetermined. The junction had 15 bases not matched to a gene; V was cut back by 2 bases and J by 5 bases. Per germline, CDR1 SQVTM and CDR2 ANQGSEA. There are 17 residues in the CDR3. The chain is built from TRBV29-1 and TRBJ2-5; 9 bases agree with TRBD2. The material sequenced was naive CD8+ T cells from blood, with Jurkat cell RNA spiked in. Specified subset: FACS-sorted CD8+CD4-CCR7+CD45RA+ naive T cells. The sequence derives from a human donor in good health. Some libraries in this study had Jurkat cell RNA spiked in. The CDR3: CSVELPTPGLASETQYF. CDR3 DNA sequence: TGCAGCGTTGAATTGCCGACCCCGGGACTAGCAAGCGAGACCCAGTACTTC.